These 26 T cell receptor beta chains were sequenced from one sample in a study of technical replicates of blood from four donors. Libraries were prepared by immunoSEQ multiplex PCR; TCRdb keeps only in-frame clonotypes and omits some of them. The table has about 93,000 clones, around 95% seen once. Material for sequencing was T cells isolated from PBMCs. These receptors all stem from a human donor in good health.

The chain combines TRBV4-2 with TRBJ2-3; 12 bases are a match to TRBD2. The CDR3 has 15 residues. Per the germline V gene, CDR1 is LGHNA and CDR2 is YNFKEQ. Trimming at V came to 4 bases and at J to 2 bases, leaving 1 base not matched to a gene. CDR3 DNA: TGTGCCAGCAGCCGGACTAGCGGGATCACAGATACGCAGTATTTT. This codes for CASSRTSGITDTQYF.

The CDR3 region has the DNA TGTGCCAGCAGTTTAAAGTTTGAGGCGGGAGGTTCCTACGAGCAGTACTTC. It yields the protein CASSLKFEAGGSYEQYF. The chain employs TRBV27 and TRBJ2-7; 8 bases are shared with TRBD2. Unmatched junction bases numbered 10, after V lost 2 bases and J lost 1 base. Germline CDR1 MNHEY, CDR2 SMNVEV (reference sequence). The length of the CDR3 is 17 residues.

V is TRBV12-5 and J is TRBJ1-1, with D possibly matching TRBD1 (6 bases). V was pared by 2 bases and J by 11 bases, with 9 bases between. The germline V gene has CDR1 LGHNT and CDR2 FRNRAP. This CDR3 spans 11 amino acids. This CDR3 is CASGLQGMAFF. Written as DNA, the CDR3 is TGTGCTAGTGGTTTGCAGGGGATGGCTTTCTTT.

This sequence joins TRBV15 and TRBJ2-2; the match to TRBD2 covers 13 bases. V lost 11 bases, J lost 4 bases, and 13 bases stayed unmatched. CDR1 LNHNV and CDR2 YYDKDF come from the germline V gene (reference sequence). There are 17 residues in the CDR3. CDR3 sequence: CAVTPGLAGAATGELFF. CDR3 DNA: TGTGCCGTCACCCCTGGACTAGCGGGGGCCGCCACCGGGGAGCTGTTTTTT.

The V gene is TRBV5-5, the J gene TRBJ2-5; 9 nucleotides agree with TRBD2. The V gene end was trimmed by 0 bases and the J gene end by 7 bases; junction bases not matched to a gene: 7. Germline V gene sequence: CDR1 SGHKS, CDR2 YYEKEE (reference sequence). The CDR3 loop spans 15 amino acids. The CDR3 sequence is CASSLVAGGHGTQYF. The CDR3, as DNA: TGTGCCAGCAGCTTGGTGGCGGGGGGGCATGGGACCCAGTACTTC.

The chain has TRBV29-1 and TRBJ1-2; D possibly corresponds to TRBD1 (5 bases). The CDR3 is made up of 19 amino acids. Trimming pared 2 bases from V and 1 base from J, leaving 26 bases between. Per the germline V gene, CDR1 is SQVTM and CDR2 is ANQGSEA. The CDR3 region is CSVEREGSSLQLFNYGYTF. The CDR3 DNA follows: TGCAGCGTTGAACGGGAGGGGAGCTCTCTTCAACTATTTAACTATGGCTACACCTTC.

V and J are TRBV10-3 and TRBJ2-1; 7 bases are a match to TRBD1. V shed 6 bases, J shed 4 bases, and the junction held 6 bases outside the gene matches. Germline CDR1 reads ENHRY; CDR2 reads SYGVKD. CDR3 length equals 14 residues. The CDR3 loop reads CAIRRTGSYNEQFF. The CDR3 nucleotides read TGTGCCATCAGAAGGACAGGCTCGTACAATGAGCAGTTCTTC.

The chain couples TRBV25-1 to TRBJ1-5; D might be TRBD1 (6 bases). The CDR3 is 16 amino acids. CDR1 is MGHDK and CDR2 is SYGVNS in the germline V gene. The V and J ends lost 5 bases and 5 bases respectively, with 19 bases between them. The CDR3 DNA is TGTGCCAGCAGTTCCGCCAAACAGGGAAACCATCAGCCCCAGCATTTT. Protein sequence: CASSSAKQGNHQPQHF. Full variable domain (outside the CDR3, taken from reference TRBV25-1 and TRBJ1-5): EADIYQTPRYLVIGTGKKITLECSQTMGHDKMYWYQQDPGMELHLIHYSYGVNSTEKGDLSSESTVSRIRTEHFPLTLESARPSHTSQYLCASSSAKQGNHQPQHFGDGTRLSIL.

A remark on this clone: The same CDR3 arises from other DNA sequences in this sample as well. The chain has TRBV28 and TRBJ2-7; no definite D call. The CDR3 length is 12 residues. Germline CDR1 and CDR2: MDHEN and SYDVKM. Trimming took off 3 bases at V and 1 base at J, with 4 bases between the two ends. CDR3 residues: CASSLTSYEQYF. CDR3 sequence (DNA): TGTGCCAGCAGTTTGACATCCTACGAGCAGTACTTC.

This clone appeared a single time. The J gene is TRBJ2-7, the V gene TRBV9; unclear D gene. V lost 0 bases and J lost 5, with 9 bases in between. This CDR3 is 13 amino acids long. The V gene's germline CDR1 is SGDLS and CDR2 YYNGEE. The CDR3 bases are TGTGCCAGCAGCGTAGGTTCGTTCGACGAGCAGTACTTC. Its protein product is CASSVGSFDEQYF.

This clone was seen more than once but under ten times. J is TRBJ1-1 and V is TRBV9, with D possibly matching TRBD1 (6 bases). Germline lookup yields CDR1 SGDLS and CDR2 YYNGEE. The CDR3 is 13 amino acids. V dropped 2 bases and J dropped 13 bases, with 18 bases sitting between them. The CDR3 region is CASSVAYRDEVFF. The CDR3 nucleotides are TGTGCCAGCAGCGTGGCCTACAGGGATGAGGTTTTCTTT.

The chain employs TRBV5-6 and TRBJ2-7; TRBD2 matches at 9 bases. In germline, CDR1 is SGHDT, CDR2 YYEEEE. Trimming cost V 5 bases and J 0 bases; bases outside gene matches: 3. CDR3 length: 14 residues. The CDR3 loop reads CASRREGLSYEQYF. The CDR3 DNA reads TGTGCCAGCAGGCGGGAGGGCCTCTCCTACGAGCAGTACTTC.

This rearrangement joins TRBV5-4 to TRBJ2-3; 7 nucleotides match TRBD1. Germline lookup yields CDR1 SGHNT and CDR2 YYREEE (reference sequence). This CDR3 has 15 residues. J was trimmed by 5 bases and V by 1 base; bases with no gene match: 7. CDR3 protein: CASSLYTGAGDTQYF. The CDR3 DNA is TGTGCCAGCAGCTTGTACACAGGGGCGGGAGATACGCAGTATTTT.

The chain joins TRBV16 to TRBJ2-2; D is perhaps TRBD1 (6 bases). Germline CDR1 KGHSY, CDR2 FQNENV. Trimming took off 0 bases at V and 7 bases at J, with 12 bases between the two ends. The CDR3 length is 15 residues. The CDR3 DNA is TGTGCCAGCAGCCAATCGACAGGTGGAATCGGGGAGCTGTTTTTT. Its protein product is CASSQSTGGIGELFF.

The chain combines TRBV28 with TRBJ1-2; 7 positions match TRBD1. This CDR3 spans 14 amino acids. Unmatched junction bases numbered 8, after V lost 5 bases and J lost 5 bases. Germline CDR1 is MDHEN and CDR2 is SYDVKM. The CDR3 region is CASSPGGGKYGYTF. The DNA of the CDR3 is TGTGCCAGCAGTCCGGGAGGGGGCAAGTATGGCTACACCTTC.

The chain joins TRBV11-3 to TRBJ2-3; D may be TRBD2 (6 bases). V lost 0 bases and J 6 bases, leaving 19 bases between the germline ends. Germline CDR1 SGHNT, CDR2 YENEEA. This CDR3 region has 17 residues. The CDR3 nucleotides read TGTGCCAGCAGCTTAGAGTTTCGGGGGACGAGAATGGATACGCAGTATTTT. Protein sequence: CASSLEFRGTRMDTQYF. Supplemented by reference TRBV11-3 and TRBJ2-3, the full variable domain reads EAGVVQSPRYKIIEKKQPVAFWCNPISGHNTLYWYLQNLGQGPELLIRYENEEAVDDSQLPKDRFSAERLKGVDSTLKIQPAELGDSAVYLCASSLEFRGTRMDTQYFGPGTRLTVL.

The chain recombines TRBV7-9 with TRBJ2-7; D perhaps matches TRBD2 (5 bases). Trimming shortened V by 1 base and J by 0 bases, and 10 bases separated the two germline ends. This CDR3 is 15 amino acids long. Germline CDR1 reads SEHNR; CDR2 reads FQNEAQ (reference sequence). The CDR3 DNA reads TGTGCCAGCAGCTTAGGCAGTGGGAGCTCCTACGAGCAGTACTTC. This encodes CASSLGSGSSYEQYF.

This CDR3 is CAWIRDSYYNEQFF. DNA for the CDR3: TGTGCCTGGATCAGGGACTCTTACTACAATGAGCAGTTCTTC. The chain employs TRBV30 and TRBJ2-1, with a tentative D call TRBD2 (6 bases). Trimming shortened V by 4 bases and J by 3 bases, and 13 bases separated the two germline ends. Germline CDR1 reads GTSNPN; CDR2 reads SVGIG (reference sequence). The CDR3 loop spans 14 amino acids.

Of note for this clone: At one end the junction does not follow the germline gene, possibly because of a read error. This chain links TRBV7-7 with TRBJ1-2; 7 nucleotides align to TRBD1. The CDR3 spans 13 residues. Germline assignment: CDR1 SSHAT and CDR2 FNYEAQ (reference sequence). The CDR3 nucleotides are TGTGCTAGCAGCTTGGGACAGAGCGATGGCTACACCTTC. This translates into CASSLGQSDGYTF. The variable domain in full, completed from reference TRBV7-7 and TRBJ1-2, reads GAGVSQSPRYKVTKRGQDVTLRCDPISSHATLYWYQQALGQGPEFLTYFNYEAQPDKSGLPSDRFSAERPEGSISTLTIQRTEQRDSAMYRCASSLGQSDGYTFGSGTRLTVV.

This CDR3 is CASSDPSGGAHEQFF. The CDR3 bases are TGCGCCAGCAGCGACCCTAGCGGGGGGGCCCATGAGCAGTTCTTC. The rearrangement joins TRBV5-1 to TRBJ2-1, with 12 bases that match TRBD2. J gave up 8 bases and V 4 bases, and 7 bases lay outside the gene matches. The germline V gene has CDR1 SGHRS and CDR2 YFSETQ. The CDR3 totals 15 residues. The full variable domain, its missing parts supplied by reference TRBV5-1 and TRBJ2-1, is KAGVTQTPRYLIKTRGQQVTLSCSPISGHRSVSWYQQTPGQGLQFLFEYFSETQRNKGNFPGRFSGRQFSNSRSEMNVSTLELGDSALYLCASSDPSGGAHEQFFGPGTRLTVL.

The V gene is TRBV11-2, the J gene TRBJ1-1; no reliable D call. The germline V gene encodes CDR1 SGHAT and CDR2 FQNNGV. This CDR3 is 16 amino acids long. V was trimmed by 5 bases and J by 3 bases, leaving 19 bases between them. DNA of the CDR3: TGTGCCAGCAGCCCGATATTGTTTCGTGCGGACACTGAAGCTTTCTTT. It codes for CASSPILFRADTEAFF.

The V call is TRBV11-2, the J call TRBJ1-6, with a weak D call TRBD1 (6 bases). Trimming removed 3 bases from V and 7 bases from J, with 10 bases in between. The CDR3 has 14 amino acids. Per germline, CDR1 SGHAT and CDR2 FQNNGV. The CDR3 nucleotides are TGTGCCAGCAGCTTCCTTGGGGGCAATTCACCCCTCCACTTT. It yields the protein CASSFLGGNSPLHF.

This chain connects TRBV7-6 to TRBJ2-3, with 9 nucleotides matching TRBD2. The V gene end was trimmed by 5 bases and the J gene end by 4 bases; junction bases not matched to a gene: 4. The germline V gene encodes CDR1 SGHVS and CDR2 FNYEAQ. The CDR3 sequence is 14 residues long. The CDR3 region has the DNA TGTGCCAGCAGCCCTAGCGGGGTCCCAGATACGCAGTATTTT. Translation gives CASSPSGVPDTQYF.

The chain has TRBV30 and TRBJ1-6; weak D call: TRBD1 (5 bases). Germline V gene lookup returns CDR1 GTSNPN and CDR2 SVGIG (reference sequence). Trimming took off 3 bases at V and 3 bases at J, with 12 bases between the two ends. The CDR3 loop spans 15 amino acids. The CDR3 is CAWRPTQGYNSPLHF. CDR3 sequence (DNA): TGTGCCTGGAGACCAACGCAGGGCTATAATTCACCCCTCCACTTT.

The chain has TRBV2 and TRBJ2-2, with D possibly being TRBD1 (5 bases). Germline V lookup: CDR1 SNHLY, CDR2 FYNNEI. V dropped 3 bases and J dropped 1 base, with 9 bases sitting between them. CDR3 length: 15 amino acids. CDR3 amino acids: CASSEDGQNTGELFF. CDR3 coding DNA: TGTGCCAGCAGTGAGGACGGACAGAACACCGGGGAGCTGTTTTTT.

Regarding this clone: In the same sample, other DNA sequences code for this CDR3. The rearrangement links TRBV28 to TRBJ1-2; the D gene is possibly TRBD1 (6 bases). V was cut by 6 bases and J by 2 bases, with 10 bases left in between. This CDR3 is built from 13 residues. CDR1 and CDR2 (germline): MDHEN, SYDVKM. The CDR3: CASRSGVNYGYTF. The CDR3, as DNA: TGTGCCAGCAGGTCAGGGGTAAACTATGGCTACACCTTC.